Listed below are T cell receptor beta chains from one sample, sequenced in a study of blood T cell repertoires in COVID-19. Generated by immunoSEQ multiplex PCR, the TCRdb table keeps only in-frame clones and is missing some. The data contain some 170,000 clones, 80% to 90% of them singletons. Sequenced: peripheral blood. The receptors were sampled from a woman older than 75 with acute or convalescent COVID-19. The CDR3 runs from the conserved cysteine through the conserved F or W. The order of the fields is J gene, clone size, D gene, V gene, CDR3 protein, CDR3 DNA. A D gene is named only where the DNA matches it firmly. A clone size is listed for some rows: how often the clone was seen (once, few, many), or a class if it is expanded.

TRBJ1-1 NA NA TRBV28 CASRAGQRNTEAFF TGTGCCAGCAGAGCCGGACAACGGAACACTGAAGCTTTCTTT
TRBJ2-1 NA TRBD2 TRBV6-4 CASSDSQGLADSYNEQFF TGTGCCAGCAGTGACTCGCAGGGACTAGCCGACTCCTACAATGAGCAGTTCTTC
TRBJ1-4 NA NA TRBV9 CASSPSSGATNEKLFF TGTGCCAGCAGCCCAAGCTCGGGAGCAACTAATGAAAAACTGTTTTTT
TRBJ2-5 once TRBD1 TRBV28 CASSWARTGVSQETQYF TGTGCCAGCAGCTGGGCCCGGACAGGGGTAAGCCAAGAGACCCAGTACTTC
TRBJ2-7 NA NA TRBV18 CASSPGLARYEQYF TGTGCCAGCTCACCGGGACTGGCCCGGTACGAGCAGTACTTC
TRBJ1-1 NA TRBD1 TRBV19 CASSPINRGRQNTEAFF TGTGCCAGTAGTCCCATTAACAGGGGGCGACAGAACACTGAAGCTTTCTTT
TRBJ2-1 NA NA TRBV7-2 CASSPDLFSYNEQFF TGTGCCAGCAGCCCCGACTTATTCTCCTACAATGAGCAGTTCTTC
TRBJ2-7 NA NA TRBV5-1 CASSISGVSSSYEQYF TGCGCCAGCAGCATATCAGGGGTAAGCAGCTCCTACGAGCAGTACTTC
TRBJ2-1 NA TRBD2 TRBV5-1 CASSSDRRTSARGRNEQFF TGCGCCAGCAGCTCAGACCGAAGGACTAGCGCGAGGGGGAGGAATGAGCAGTTCTTC
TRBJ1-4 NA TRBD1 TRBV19 CASSIRTGTNEKLFF TGTGCCAGTAGTATCCGGACAGGCACGAATGAAAAACTGTTTTTT
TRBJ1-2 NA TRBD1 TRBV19 CASSPSRDSNYGYTF TGTGCCAGTAGTCCCAGTCGGGACAGTAACTATGGCTACACCTTC
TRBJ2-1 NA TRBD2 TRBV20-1 CSASVLAGDNEQFF TGCAGTGCTAGTGTCCTAGCGGGGGACAATGAGCAGTTCTTC